Listed below are T cell receptor beta chains from one sample, sequenced in a study of shared clonotypes between healthy human individuals. The data were produced by immunoSEQ multiplex PCR, yet TCRdb's version contains in-frame clones alone and is incomplete. The table lists approximately 980,000 clones, around three quarters of them singletons. Sequenced input: memory CD4+ T cells sorted from blood. Receptors originate from a man younger than 35 in good health. Both conserved end residues are part of each CDR3. A D gene is named only where the DNA matches it firmly. Not all rows give a size; the values are once, few, many and, for expanded clones, a class.

>-|TRBJ1-1|TRBV5-4|-
CASSLDRNTEAFF
TGTGCCAGCAGCTTGGATCGAAACACTGAAGCTTTCTTT
>-|TRBJ1-2|TRBV10-3|-
CAISKDSYGYTF
TGTGCCATCAGTAAAGACAGTTATGGCTACACCTTC
>-|TRBJ2-3|TRBV6-1|-
CASSDPRARTDTQYF
TGTGCCAGCAGTGACCCCCGGGCCCGCACAGATACGCAGTATTTT
>-|TRBJ2-5|TRBV7-3|-
CASSLGGQETQYF
TGTGCCAGCAGCTTAGGCGGTCAAGAGACCCAGTACTTC
>-|TRBJ1-1|TRBV25-1|-
CASSELGGNTEAFF
TGTGCCAGCAGTGAATTGGGGGGTAACACTGAAGCTTTCTTT
>few|TRBJ2-7|TRBV25-1|TRBD1
CASSAQGKTAEQYF
TGTGCCAGCAGTGCACAGGGGAAGACCGCCGAGCAGTACTTC
>few|TRBJ1-2|TRBV11-2|-
CASSLRGRVYTF
TGTGCCAGCAGCTTACGGGGTCGGGTCTACACCTTC
>-|TRBJ1-1|TRBV6-4|-
CASSDGSWTDAEAFF
TGTGCCAGCAGTGACGGTTCATGGACGGACGCTGAAGCTTTCTTT
>-|TRBJ2-3|TRBV7-2|-
CASSLRPGDTQYF
TGTGCCAGCAGCTTACGTCCCGGGGATACGCAGTATTTT
>few|TRBJ2-1|TRBV11-1|-
CASRQTSLSGTYNEQFF
TGTGCCAGCAGACAGACCTCACTAAGCGGAACTTACAATGAGCAGTTCTTC
>once|TRBJ2-1|TRBV5-1|-
CASRQVGSYNEQFF
TGCGCCAGCAGGCAGGTTGGCTCCTACAATGAGCAGTTCTTC
>-|TRBJ1-2|TRBV5-1|-
CASSLDPGVRYGYTF
TGCGCCAGCAGCTTGGACCCCGGGGTGAGGTATGGCTACACCTTC
>-|TRBJ1-2|TRBV5-6|-
CASSPGTQGQYGYTF
TGTGCCAGCAGCCCGGGGACACAGGGCCAATATGGCTACACCTTC
>-|TRBJ1-5|TRBV15|-
CATSPPFQPQHF
TGTGCCACCAGCCCCCCCTTTCAGCCCCAGCATTTT
>-|TRBJ2-7|TRBV7-8|-
CASSLGRVTSSYEQYF
TGTGCCAGCAGCTTAGGGCGGGTCACCAGCTCCTACGAGCAGTACTTC
>-|TRBJ2-2|TRBV9|-
CASSVEAGAVTGELFF
TGTGCCAGCAGCGTAGAGGCAGGGGCAGTCACCGGGGAGCTGTTTTTT
>-|TRBJ1-1|TRBV9|-
CASSVGPIFGTEAFF
TGTGCCAGCAGCGTAGGGCCGATCTTCGGCACTGAAGCTTTCTTT
>-|TRBJ2-3|TRBV27|-
CASSLNGRPDTQYF
TGTGCCAGCAGTTTAAACGGCCGCCCGGATACGCAGTATTTT
>-|TRBJ1-4|TRBV5-1|-
CASSSITPTGGNEKLFF
TGCGCCAGCAGCTCCATAACCCCGACAGGAGGGAATGAAAAACTGTTTTTT
>few|TRBJ1-1|TRBV19|-
CATSRGLNTEAFF
TGTGCCACCTCAAGGGGCCTGAACACTGAAGCTTTCTTT
>once|TRBJ1-2|TRBV7-8|-
CASSLGVEGIGYGYTF
TGTGCCAGCAGCTTAGGCGTTGAGGGGATTGGATATGGCTACACCTTC
>few|TRBJ1-2|TRBV6-6|-
CASSYVYGYTF
TGTGCCAGCAGTTACGTATATGGCTACACCTTC
>once|TRBJ2-3|TRBV28|-
CASSSGGRGTDTQYF
TGTGCCAGCAGTTCAGGCGGGCGGGGCACAGATACGCAGTATTTT
>-|TRBJ2-6|TRBV28|-
CASSRRSGANVLTF
TGTGCCAGCAGCCGAAGATCTGGGGCCAACGTCCTGACTTTC
>-|TRBJ1-1|TRBV6-6|-
CASLGIITEAFF
TGTGCCAGTCTAGGGATTATTACTGAAGCTTTCTTT
>-|TRBJ1-3|TRBV6-1|-
CASSEVQGGSGNTIYF
TGTGCCAGCAGTGAAGTACAAGGGGGCTCTGGAAACACCATATATTTT
>-|TRBJ1-5|TRBV9|-
CASSATAGGNQPQHF
TGTGCCAGCAGCGCTACGGCAGGTGGCAATCAGCCCCAGCATTTT
>-|TRBJ1-5|TRBV28|TRBD1
CASSSWTGGSQPQHF
TGTGCCAGCAGTTCCTGGACAGGGGGCTCTCAGCCCCAGCATTTT
>-|TRBJ2-2|TRBV5-4|TRBD2
CASSAGLAVTGELFF
TGTGCCAGCAGCGCTGGACTAGCGGTCACCGGGGAGCTGTTTTTT
>few|TRBJ2-7|TRBV20-1|-
CSAKEAREQYF
TGCAGTGCCAAGGAGGCGCGGGAGCAGTACTTC
>-|TRBJ1-3|TRBV6-5|-
CASSRRGPGNTIYF
TGTGCCAGCAGCCGGAGGGGACCTGGAAACACCATATATTTT
>few|TRBJ1-4|TRBV28|-
CASSSGQLNEKLFF
TGTGCCAGCAGTTCAGGACAGCTTAATGAAAAACTGTTTTTT
>once|TRBJ1-1|TRBV28|-
CASSGGRRNTEAFF
TGTGCCAGCAGTGGAGGACGGAGGAACACTGAAGCTTTCTTT
>-|TRBJ2-3|TRBV20-1|TRBD1
CSARGTGQYF
TGCAGTGCTAGAGGGACAGGGCAGTATTTT
>-|TRBJ2-1|TRBV28|TRBD1
CASSLSTGYNEQFF
TGTGCCAGCAGTTTGTCGACAGGGTACAATGAGCAGTTCTTC
>-|TRBJ2-7|TRBV13|-
CASSLVPWGSGSSYEQYF
TGTGCCAGCAGCTTAGTCCCCTGGGGCTCTGGGAGTTCCTACGAGCAGTACTTC
>-|TRBJ2-2|TRBV11-2|TRBD1
CASRLTGTGVAGELFF
TGTGCCAGCAGATTGACCGGGACAGGGGTGGCCGGGGAGCTGTTTTTT
>many|TRBJ2-7|TRBV7-2|TRBD2
CASKTLAGDYEQYF
TGTGCCAGCAAGACACTAGCGGGGGACTACGAGCAGTACTTC
>-|TRBJ1-5|TRBV9|-
CASSVDLDQPQHF
TGTGCCAGCAGCGTAGATTTGGACCAGCCCCAGCATTTT
>few|TRBJ2-6|TRBV18|-
CASSREGQESSGANVLTF
TGTGCCAGCTCACGGGAGGGACAGGAGTCCTCTGGGGCCAACGTCCTGACTTTC
>-|TRBJ2-3|TRBV6-5|-
CASSIQGWGTDTQYF
TGTGCCAGCAGTATACAGGGTTGGGGCACAGATACGCAGTATTTT
>few|TRBJ1-2|TRBV10-3|TRBD1
CAIDPGGGYGYTF
TGTGCCATCGATCCAGGGGGCGGCTATGGCTACACCTTC
>many|TRBJ1-5|TRBV6-1|TRBD1
CATSGGQGRMSNQPQHF
TGTGCCACCAGTGGGGGACAGGGGCGTATGAGCAATCAGCCCCAGCATTTT
>-|TRBJ2-2|TRBV10-3|TRBD1
CAISSGTVNTGELFF
TGTGCCATCAGTTCCGGGACAGTGAACACCGGGGAGCTGTTTTTT
>-|TRBJ1-4|TRBV4-3|-
CASSQDGGIGRVFF
TGCGCCAGCAGCCAAGATGGGGGCATCGGTAGGGTGTTTTTT